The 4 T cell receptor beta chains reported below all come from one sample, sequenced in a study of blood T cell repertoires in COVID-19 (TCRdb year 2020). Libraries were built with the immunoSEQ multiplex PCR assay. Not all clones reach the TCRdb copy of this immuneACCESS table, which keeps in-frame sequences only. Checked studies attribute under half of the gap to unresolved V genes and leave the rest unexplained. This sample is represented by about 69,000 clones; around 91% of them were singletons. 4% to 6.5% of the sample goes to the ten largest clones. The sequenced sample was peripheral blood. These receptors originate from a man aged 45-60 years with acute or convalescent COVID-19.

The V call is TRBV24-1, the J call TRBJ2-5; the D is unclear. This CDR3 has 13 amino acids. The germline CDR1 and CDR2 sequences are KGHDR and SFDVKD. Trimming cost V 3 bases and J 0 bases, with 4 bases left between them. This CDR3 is CATSDSNQETQYF. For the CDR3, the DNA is TGTGCCACCAGTGATAGCAACCAAGAGACCCAGTACTTC.

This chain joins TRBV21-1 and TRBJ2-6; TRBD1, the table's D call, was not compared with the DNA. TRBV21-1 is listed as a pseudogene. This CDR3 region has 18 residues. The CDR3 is CASQPGQGALYRANVLTF. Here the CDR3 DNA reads TGTGCCTCCCAACCGGGACAGGGAGCCTTATACCGCGCCAACGTCCTGACTTTC.

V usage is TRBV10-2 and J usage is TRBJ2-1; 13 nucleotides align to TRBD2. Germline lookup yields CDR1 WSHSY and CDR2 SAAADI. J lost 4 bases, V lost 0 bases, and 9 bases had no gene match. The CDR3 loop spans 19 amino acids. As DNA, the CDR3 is TGCGCCAGCAGTGAGTCCCAACTTACTAGCGGGAGGGGGTACAATGAGCAGTTCTTC. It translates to CASSESQLTSGRGYNEQFF.

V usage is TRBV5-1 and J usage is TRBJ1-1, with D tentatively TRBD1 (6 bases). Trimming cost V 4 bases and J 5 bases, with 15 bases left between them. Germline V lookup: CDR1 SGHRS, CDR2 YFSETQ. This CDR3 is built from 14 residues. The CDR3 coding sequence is TGCGCCAGCAGCCTGTCCAGGGGTGGAACTGAAGCTTTCTTT. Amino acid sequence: CASSLSRGGTEAFF.